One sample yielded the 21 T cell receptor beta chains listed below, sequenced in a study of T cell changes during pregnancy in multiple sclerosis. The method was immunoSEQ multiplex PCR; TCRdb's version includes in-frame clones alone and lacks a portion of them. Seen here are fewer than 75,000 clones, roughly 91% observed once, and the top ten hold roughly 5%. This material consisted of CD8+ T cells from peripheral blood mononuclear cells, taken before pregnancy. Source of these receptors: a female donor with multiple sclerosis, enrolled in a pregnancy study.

The CDR3 region is CSAPGQGFGYTF. Written as DNA, the CDR3 is TGCAGCGCCCCAGGACAGGGTTTTGGCTACACCTTC. The chain is built from TRBV29-1 and TRBJ1-2; 8 bases match TRBD1. V shed 7 bases, J shed 7 bases, and the junction held 8 bases outside the gene matches. The CDR3 is 12 amino acids. CDR1 and CDR2 (germline): SQVTM, ANQGSEA.

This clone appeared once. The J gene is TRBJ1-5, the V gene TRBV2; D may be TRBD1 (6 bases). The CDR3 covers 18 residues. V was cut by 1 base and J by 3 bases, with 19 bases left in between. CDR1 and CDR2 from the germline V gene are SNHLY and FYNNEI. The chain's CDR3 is CASSEGGGGGPYNQPQHF. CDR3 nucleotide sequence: TGTGCCAGCAGTGAAGGAGGTGGGGGGGGGCCCTACAATCAGCCCCAGCATTTT.

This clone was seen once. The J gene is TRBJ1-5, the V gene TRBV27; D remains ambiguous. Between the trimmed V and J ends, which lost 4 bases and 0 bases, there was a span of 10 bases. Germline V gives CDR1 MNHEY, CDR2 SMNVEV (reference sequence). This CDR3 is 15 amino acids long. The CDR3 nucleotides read TGTGCCAGCAGTTGGGCGAGTAATAGCAATCAGCCCCAGCATTTT. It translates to CASSWASNSNQPQHF.

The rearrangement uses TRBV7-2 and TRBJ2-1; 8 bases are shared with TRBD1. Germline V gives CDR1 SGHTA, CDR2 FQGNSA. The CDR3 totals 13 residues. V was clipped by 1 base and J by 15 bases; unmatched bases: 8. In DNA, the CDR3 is TGTGCCAGCAGCTTAGTAGGCGGGGACAGGCGGTTCTTC. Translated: CASSLVGGDRRFF.

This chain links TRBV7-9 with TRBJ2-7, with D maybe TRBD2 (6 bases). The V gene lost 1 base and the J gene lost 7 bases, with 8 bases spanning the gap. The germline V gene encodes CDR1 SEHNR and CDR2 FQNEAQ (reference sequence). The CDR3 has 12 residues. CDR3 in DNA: TGTGCCAGCAGCTTAGGGGGGAGGGAGCAGTACTTC. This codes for CASSLGGREQYF.

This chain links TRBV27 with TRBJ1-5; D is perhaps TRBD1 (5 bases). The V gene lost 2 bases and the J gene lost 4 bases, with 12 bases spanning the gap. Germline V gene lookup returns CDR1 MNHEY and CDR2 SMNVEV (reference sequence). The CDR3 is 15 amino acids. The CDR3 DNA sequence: TGTGCCAGCAGTTTAATTTGGGGCAGAAATCAGCCCCAGCATTTT. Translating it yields CASSLIWGRNQPQHF.

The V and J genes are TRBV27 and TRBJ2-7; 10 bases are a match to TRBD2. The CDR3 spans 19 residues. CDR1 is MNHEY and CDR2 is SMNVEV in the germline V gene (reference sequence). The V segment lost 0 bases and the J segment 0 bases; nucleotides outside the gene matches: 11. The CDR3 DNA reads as TGTGCCAGCAGTTTATCGATGGTCGGCCTAGCGGGGGCCTCCTACGAGCAGTACTTC. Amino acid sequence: CASSLSMVGLAGASYEQYF.

CDR3 sequence reads: CASSQEEWDRNTEAFF. The CDR3, as DNA: TGTGCCAGCAGCCAAGAAGAATGGGACAGAAACACTGAAGCTTTCTTT. The chain combines TRBV4-2 with TRBJ1-1; 7 nucleotides agree with TRBD1. With V trimmed by 0 bases and J by 2 bases, 6 bases remained unmatched. Germline V gives CDR1 LGHNA, CDR2 YNFKEQ. The CDR3 totals 16 residues.

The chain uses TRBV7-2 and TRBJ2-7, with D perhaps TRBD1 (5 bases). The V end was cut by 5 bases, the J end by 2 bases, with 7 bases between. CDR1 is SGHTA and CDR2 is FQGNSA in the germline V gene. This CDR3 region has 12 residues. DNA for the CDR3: TGTGCCAGCAGCCCAGGGACCTACGAGCAGTACTTC. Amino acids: CASSPGTYEQYF.

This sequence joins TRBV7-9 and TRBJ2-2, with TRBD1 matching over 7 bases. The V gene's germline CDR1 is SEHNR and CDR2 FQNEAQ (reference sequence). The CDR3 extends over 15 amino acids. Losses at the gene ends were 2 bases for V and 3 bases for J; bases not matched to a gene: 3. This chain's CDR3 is CASSLRDRHTGELFF. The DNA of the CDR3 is TGTGCCAGCAGCTTAAGGGACAGACACACCGGGGAGCTGTTTTTT. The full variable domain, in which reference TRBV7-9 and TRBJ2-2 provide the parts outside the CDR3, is DTGVSQNPRHKITKRGQNVTFRCDPISEHNRLYWYRQTLGQGPEFLTYFQNEAQLEKSRLLSDRFSAERPKGSFSTLEIQRTEQGDSAMYLCASSLRDRHTGELFFGEGSRLTVL.

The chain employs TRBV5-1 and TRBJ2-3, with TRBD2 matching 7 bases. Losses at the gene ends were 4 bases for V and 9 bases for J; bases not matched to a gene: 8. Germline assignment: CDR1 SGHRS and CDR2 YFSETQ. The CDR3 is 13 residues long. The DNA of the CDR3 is TGCGCCAGCAGCATGGAACTAGCGAGGACGCAGTATTTT. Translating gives CASSMELARTQYF. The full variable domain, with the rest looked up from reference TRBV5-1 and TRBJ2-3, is KAGVTQTPRYLIKTRGQQVTLSCSPISGHRSVSWYQQTPGQGLQFLFEYFSETQRNKGNFPGRFSGRQFSNSRSEMNVSTLELGDSALYLCASSMELARTQYFGPGTRLTVL.

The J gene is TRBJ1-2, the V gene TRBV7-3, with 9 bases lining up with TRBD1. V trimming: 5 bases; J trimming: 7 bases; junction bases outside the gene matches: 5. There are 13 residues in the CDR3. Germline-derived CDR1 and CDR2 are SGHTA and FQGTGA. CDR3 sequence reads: CASSGGQGFGYTF. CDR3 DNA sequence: TGTGCCAGCAGCGGCGGACAGGGGTTTGGCTACACCTTC.

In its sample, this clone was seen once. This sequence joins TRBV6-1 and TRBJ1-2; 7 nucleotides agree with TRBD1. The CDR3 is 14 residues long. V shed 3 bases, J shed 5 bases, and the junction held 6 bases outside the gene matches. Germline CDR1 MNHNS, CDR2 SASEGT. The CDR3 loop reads CASSEAGDSYGYTF. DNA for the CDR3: TGTGCCAGCAGTGAGGCAGGGGACAGTTATGGCTACACCTTC.

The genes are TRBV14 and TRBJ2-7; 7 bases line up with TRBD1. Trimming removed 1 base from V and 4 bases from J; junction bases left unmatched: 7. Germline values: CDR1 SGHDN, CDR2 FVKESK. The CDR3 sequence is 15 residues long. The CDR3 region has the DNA TGTGCCAGCAGCCAAGGGGACAGCTTGAGGTACGAGCAGTACTTC. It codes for CASSQGDSLRYEQYF.

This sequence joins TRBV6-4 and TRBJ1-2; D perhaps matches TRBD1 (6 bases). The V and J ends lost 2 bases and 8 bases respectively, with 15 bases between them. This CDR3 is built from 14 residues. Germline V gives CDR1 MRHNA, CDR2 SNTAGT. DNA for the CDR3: TGTGCCAGCAGTGACGAGGGGGATCGTGGCGGCTACACCTTC. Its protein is CASSDEGDRGGYTF.

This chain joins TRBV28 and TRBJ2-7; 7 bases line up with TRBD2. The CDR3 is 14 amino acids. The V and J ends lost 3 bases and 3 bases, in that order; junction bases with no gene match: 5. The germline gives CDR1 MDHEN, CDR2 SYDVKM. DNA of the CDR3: TGTGCCAGCAGTTTCTTCGCTAGCGGCTACGAGCAGTACTTC. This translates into CASSFFASGYEQYF.

For the CDR3, the DNA is TGCAGCGCCGACCGACAGGACCTAAACACAGATACGCAGTATTTT. It codes for CSADRQDLNTDTQYF. V is TRBV29-1 and J is TRBJ2-3; a weak D match, TRBD1 (6 bases). The CDR3 sequence is 15 residues long. CDR1 and CDR2 from the germline V gene are SQVTM and ANQGSEA. Deletions cut 7 bases from V and 2 bases from J, with 19 bases between.

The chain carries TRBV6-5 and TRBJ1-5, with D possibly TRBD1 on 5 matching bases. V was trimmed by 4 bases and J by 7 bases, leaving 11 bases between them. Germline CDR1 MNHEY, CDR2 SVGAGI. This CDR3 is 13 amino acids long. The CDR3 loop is CASSFGRGQPQHF. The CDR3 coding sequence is TGTGCCAGCAGTTTTGGGCGGGGGCAGCCCCAGCATTTT.

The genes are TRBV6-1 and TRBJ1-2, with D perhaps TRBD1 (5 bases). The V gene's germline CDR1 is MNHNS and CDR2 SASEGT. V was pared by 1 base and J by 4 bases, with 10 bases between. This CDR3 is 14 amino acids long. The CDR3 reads CASSEDLGGYGYTF. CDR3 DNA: TGTGCCAGCAGTGAAGATTTGGGGGGCTATGGCTACACCTTC.

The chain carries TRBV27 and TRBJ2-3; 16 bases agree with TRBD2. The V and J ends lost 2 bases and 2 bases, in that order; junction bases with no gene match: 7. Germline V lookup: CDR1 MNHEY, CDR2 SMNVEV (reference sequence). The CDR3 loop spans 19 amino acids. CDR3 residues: CASSLDGTSGGAVTDTQYF. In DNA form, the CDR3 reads TGTGCCAGCAGTTTAGACGGGACTAGCGGGGGGGCCGTCACAGATACGCAGTATTTT.

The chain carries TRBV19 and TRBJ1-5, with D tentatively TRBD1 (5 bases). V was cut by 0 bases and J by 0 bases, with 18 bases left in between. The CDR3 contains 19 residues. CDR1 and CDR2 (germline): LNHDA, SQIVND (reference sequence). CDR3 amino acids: CASSIEVWRGGYSNQPQHF. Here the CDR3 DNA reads TGTGCCAGTAGTATAGAGGTTTGGAGGGGTGGATATAGCAATCAGCCCCAGCATTTT.